The text below deals with one T cell receptor beta chain. Its antigen is as yet unknown. Assay: immunoSEQ multiplex PCR; the TCRdb copy retains only in-frame clones and omits some. The data show about 59,000 clones, with about 83% seen just once and 6.5% to 8% held by the top ten. In germline, CDR1 is SGHNT, CDR2 YENEEA. CDR3 length: 15 amino acids. V shed 7 bases, J shed 1 base, and the junction held 5 bases outside the gene matches. The data stem from a study of T cell responses to AZD1222 COVID-19 vaccine. Study information: Pooling was applied to second doses at about 4 or about 12 weeks. Regarding the study as a whole: The sample set comprised mostly white British donors with more females, and clonal diversity was possibly underestimated.

The sample consisted of peripheral blood, taken on day 0 of AZD1222 vaccination. The TCR sequence derives from an adult in good health. The chain combines TRBV11-3 with TRBJ2-2; the match to TRBD1 covers 8 bases. CDR3 residues: CASTSGQENTGELFF. CDR3 in DNA: TGTGCCAGCACCTCGGGACAGGAGAACACCGGGGAGCTGTTTTTT.